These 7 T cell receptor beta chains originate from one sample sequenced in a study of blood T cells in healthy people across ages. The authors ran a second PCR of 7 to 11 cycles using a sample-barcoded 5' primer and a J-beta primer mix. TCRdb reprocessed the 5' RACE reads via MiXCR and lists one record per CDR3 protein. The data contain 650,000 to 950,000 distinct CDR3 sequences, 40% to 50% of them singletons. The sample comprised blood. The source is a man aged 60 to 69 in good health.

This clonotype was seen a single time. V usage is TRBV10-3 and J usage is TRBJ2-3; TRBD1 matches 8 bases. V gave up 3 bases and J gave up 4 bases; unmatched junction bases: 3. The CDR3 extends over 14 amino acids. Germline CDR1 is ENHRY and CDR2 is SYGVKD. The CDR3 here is CAISDPTGADTQYF. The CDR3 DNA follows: TGTGCCATCAGTGATCCGACAGGGGCAGATACGCAGTATTTT.

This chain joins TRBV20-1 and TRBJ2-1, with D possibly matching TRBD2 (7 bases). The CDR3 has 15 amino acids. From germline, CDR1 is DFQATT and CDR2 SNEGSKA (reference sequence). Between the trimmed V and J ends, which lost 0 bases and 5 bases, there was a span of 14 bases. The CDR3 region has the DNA TGCAGTGCTAGAGATATAGGGGGGGGGGACAATGAGCAGTTCTTC. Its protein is CSARDIGGGDNEQFF.

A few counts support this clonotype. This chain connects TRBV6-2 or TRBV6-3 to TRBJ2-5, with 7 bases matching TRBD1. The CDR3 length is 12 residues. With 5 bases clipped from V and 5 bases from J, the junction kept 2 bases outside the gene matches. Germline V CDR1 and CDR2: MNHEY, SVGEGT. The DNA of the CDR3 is TGTGCCAGCAGTGACAGGGTCGAGACCCAGTACTTC. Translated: CASSDRVETQYF.

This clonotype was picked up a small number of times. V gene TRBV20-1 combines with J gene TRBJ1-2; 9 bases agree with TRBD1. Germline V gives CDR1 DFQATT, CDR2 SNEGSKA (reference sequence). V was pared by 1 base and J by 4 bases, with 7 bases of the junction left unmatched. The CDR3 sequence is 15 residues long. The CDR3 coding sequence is TGCAGTGCTAGAGCCGGGACAGGGTCCTTCTATGGCTACACCTTC. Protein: CSARAGTGSFYGYTF.

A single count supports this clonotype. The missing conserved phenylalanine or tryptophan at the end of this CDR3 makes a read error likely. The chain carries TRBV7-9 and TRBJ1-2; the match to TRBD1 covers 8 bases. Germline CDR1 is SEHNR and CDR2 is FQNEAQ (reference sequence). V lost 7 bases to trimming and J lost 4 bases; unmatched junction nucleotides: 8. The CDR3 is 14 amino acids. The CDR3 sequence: CASTMDRAAYGYTV. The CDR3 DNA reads TGTGCCAGCACCATGGACAGGGCGGCCTATGGCTACACCGTC.

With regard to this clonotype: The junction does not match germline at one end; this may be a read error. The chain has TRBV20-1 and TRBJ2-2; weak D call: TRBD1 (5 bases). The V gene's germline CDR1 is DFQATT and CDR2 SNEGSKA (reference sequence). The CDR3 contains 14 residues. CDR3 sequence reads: CSARVGVGTRELFF. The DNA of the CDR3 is TGCAGTGCTAGAGTAGGGGTTGGCACCAGGGAGCTGTTTTTT.

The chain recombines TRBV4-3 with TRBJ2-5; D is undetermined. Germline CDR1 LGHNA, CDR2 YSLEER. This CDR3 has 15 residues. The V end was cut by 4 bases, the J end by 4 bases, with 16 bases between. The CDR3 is CASSPTTTTGETQYF. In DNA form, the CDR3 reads TGCGCCAGCAGCCCCACAACTACTACCGGAGAGACCCAGTACTTC.